Given below is one TCR beta chain in context. What it recognizes is unknown. PCR was performed using 60 Vbeta and 13 Jbeta primers. The table came from immunoSEQ multiplex PCR; TCRdb's copy has only in-frame clones and leaves some out. The sample has 150,000 to 200,000 clones, 75% to 85% seen once. Each donor was healthy, and each was a bone marrow donor. Whereas donors were nominally healthy upon sampling, unrecorded immune exposures were probable. Germline-derived CDR1 and CDR2 are LNHDA and SQIVND (reference sequence). The CDR3 sequence is 14 residues long. With 7 bases clipped from V and 5 bases from J, the junction kept 8 bases outside the gene matches. This record belongs to a study of cytomegalovirus exposure and HLA in healthy donors. Study results and caveats: On later analysis, the bulk of CMV-associated TCR beta chains appeared to be HLA-restricted.

V is TRBV19 and J is TRBJ1-1; 9 positions agree with TRBD1. The TCR comes from a woman in her sixties in good health and CMV-seropositive. Sample: PBMCs. In nucleotides, the CDR3 is TGTGCCAGTATCCTGGGACAGGGAAATACTGAAGCTTTCTTT. Encoded protein: CASILGQGNTEAFF.